These T cell receptor beta chains were read from a single sample in a study of cytomegalovirus exposure and HLA in healthy donors. Generated by immunoSEQ multiplex PCR, the TCRdb table keeps only in-frame clones and is missing some. The table has roughly 330,000 clones, about nine tenths seen once; the top ten hold approximately 1.1%. Material for sequencing was PBMCs. All receptors come from a woman younger than 45 in good health and CMV-seropositive. CDR3s include the opening cysteine and the closing phenylalanine or tryptophan. D genes are given only for firm matches. Part of the rows lack a size; the others show once, few, many or a class for expanded clones.

j_gene | d_gene | v_gene | abundance | CDR3aa | CDR3nt
TRBJ2-3 | NA | TRBV6-1 | NA | CASSEEGSTDTQYF | TGTGCCAGCAGTGAAGAGGGCAGCACAGATACGCAGTATTTT
TRBJ1-2 | NA | TRBV9 | once | CASSARVHGYTF | TGTGCCAGCAGCGCTAGGGTCCATGGCTACACCTTC
TRBJ1-1 | NA | TRBV30 | NA | CAWKEGVNTEAFF | TGTGCCTGGAAAGAGGGTGTCAACACTGAAGCTTTCTTT
TRBJ2-5 | TRBD2 | TRBV27 | NA | CASTTTSGGLETQYF | TGTGCCAGCACCACGACTAGCGGGGGTTTGGAGACCCAGTACTTC
TRBJ1-2 | TRBD1 | TRBV27 | NA | CASSYGDRLNYGYTF | TGTGCCAGCAGTTACGGGGACAGATTAAACTATGGCTACACCTTC
TRBJ2-7 | NA | TRBV7-7 | NA | CASSPDGYEQYF | TGTGCCAGCAGCCCGGACGGGTACGAGCAGTACTTC
TRBJ1-5 | NA | TRBV6-1 | NA | CASSAARSGVSNQPQHF | TGTGCCAGCAGTGCAGCCAGGTCTGGGGTCAGCAATCAGCCCCAGCATTTT
TRBJ2-2 | TRBD2 | TRBV6-5 | NA | CASRSGANTGELFF | TGTGCCAGCAGAAGCGGGGCGAACACCGGGGAGCTGTTTTTT
TRBJ1-4 | NA | TRBV5-1 | NA | CASKSGSGGEKLFF | TGCGCCAGCAAATCCGGGTCGGGAGGGGAAAAACTGTTTTTT
TRBJ2-5 | TRBD1 | TRBV9 | NA | CASSVAHRGYQETQYF | TGTGCCAGCAGCGTAGCTCACAGGGGGTATCAAGAGACCCAGTACTTC
TRBJ1-5 | NA | TRBV19 | NA | CASSALAISTRGNQPQHF | TGTGCCAGTAGCGCCCTCGCTATCAGCACCCGGGGAAATCAGCCCCAGCATTTT
TRBJ2-5 | NA | TRBV9 | NA | CASSVDTGPQETQYF | TGTGCCAGCAGCGTTGACACAGGGCCCCAAGAGACCCAGTACTTC
TRBJ2-6 | NA | TRBV7-8 | NA | CASSLSAFSGANVLTF | TGTGCCAGCAGCTTATCCGCCTTCTCTGGGGCCAACGTCCTGACTTTC
TRBJ1-2 | NA | TRBV7-5 | NA | CVRSSRGPTYYGYTF | TGTGTCAGAAGCTCCAGGGGGCCTACGTACTATGGCTACACCTTC
TRBJ1-2 | NA | TRBV7-2 | NA | CASSNGPDYGYTF | TGTGCCAGCAGCAACGGGCCTGACTATGGCTACACCTTC
TRBJ2-1 | NA | TRBV27 | NA | CASSLKGLGSEQFF | TGTGCCAGCAGTTTAAAGGGACTGGGTTCTGAGCAGTTCTTC
TRBJ2-5 | TRBD1 | TRBV7-9 | NA | CASSRDSQQETQYF | TGTGCCAGCAGCCGGGACAGCCAACAAGAGACCCAGTACTTC
TRBJ1-2 | TRBD1 | TRBV27 | NA | CASSPRQGATMNYGYTF | TGTGCCAGCAGTCCGCGACAGGGGGCAACAATGAACTATGGCTACACCTTC
TRBJ2-5 | NA | TRBV18 | NA | CASSPGPEATQYF | TGTGCCAGCTCACCAGGGCCAGAGGCGACCCAGTACTTC
TRBJ2-7 | NA | TRBV27 | NA | CASSLSVSYYEQYF | TGTGCCAGCAGTTTATCAGTCAGCTACTACGAGCAGTACTTC
TRBJ2-5 | TRBD2 | TRBV30 | NA | CAWSGLGGLGETQYF | TGTGCCTGGAGCGGTCTGGGGGGGTTGGGGGAGACCCAGTACTTC
TRBJ2-1 | TRBD2 | TRBV5-1 | NA | CASSLDRGPGLAGKGSSYNEQFF | TGCGCCAGCAGCTTGGACAGGGGGCCGGGACTAGCGGGGAAGGGGAGCTCCTACAATGAGCAGTTCTTC
TRBJ2-1 | NA | TRBV30 | NA | CAWSVYNEQFF | TGTGCCTGGAGTGTCTACAATGAGCAGTTCTTC
TRBJ2-3 | NA | TRBV27 | NA | CASSHRTDTQYF | TGTGCCAGCAGTCACCGTACGGATACGCAGTATTTT
TRBJ2-1 | NA | TRBV2 | NA | CASHNRDSNEQFF | TGTGCCAGCCACAACAGGGACTCCAATGAGCAGTTCTTC
TRBJ2-7 | NA | TRBV2 | NA | CASSAPRSYEQYF | TGTGCCAGCAGTGCTCCCAGATCCTACGAGCAGTACTTC
TRBJ2-3 | TRBD1 | TRBV29-1 | NA | CSVEGTPGQGTDTQYF | TGCAGCGTTGAGGGGACCCCGGGACAGGGGACGGATACGCAGTATTTT
TRBJ2-7 | TRBD1 | TRBV7-8 | NA | CASSLAQGAHYEQYF | TGTGCCAGCAGCTTAGCGCAGGGGGCTCACTACGAGCAGTACTTC
TRBJ1-1 | NA | TRBV30 | NA | CAWSVLRDNTEAFF | TGTGCCTGGAGTGTACTCAGGGACAACACTGAAGCTTTCTTT
TRBJ2-5 | TRBD2 | TRBV7-3 | NA | CASSLFAGDFETQYF | TGTGCCAGCAGCTTATTTGCGGGAGATTTTGAGACCCAGTACTTC
TRBJ2-7 | TRBD2 | TRBV28 | NA | CASSPLGREGRF | TGTGCCAGCAGCCCTCTTGGTCGGGAGGGCAGATTC
TRBJ1-2 | NA | TRBV4-1 | NA | CASSQDSRVGYGYTF | TGCGCCAGCAGCCAAGATTCCAGGGTAGGGTATGGCTACACCTTC
TRBJ1-2 | NA | TRBV28 | NA | CASSIQQVAVGGYTF | TGTGCCAGCAGCATACAACAGGTGGCGGTGGGAGGCTACACCTTC
TRBJ1-1 | TRBD1 | TRBV27 | NA | CASSLTGVYTEAFF | TGTGCCAGCAGTTTGACAGGGGTATACACTGAAGCTTTCTTT
TRBJ1-2 | NA | TRBV7-6 | NA | CASSRTEGRDGYTF | TGTGCCAGCAGCCGGACGGAGGGACGGGATGGCTACACCTTC
TRBJ1-5 | NA | TRBV9 | NA | CASSANPGGPQPQHF | TGTGCCAGCAGCGCGAACCCGGGGGGCCCGCAGCCCCAGCATTTT